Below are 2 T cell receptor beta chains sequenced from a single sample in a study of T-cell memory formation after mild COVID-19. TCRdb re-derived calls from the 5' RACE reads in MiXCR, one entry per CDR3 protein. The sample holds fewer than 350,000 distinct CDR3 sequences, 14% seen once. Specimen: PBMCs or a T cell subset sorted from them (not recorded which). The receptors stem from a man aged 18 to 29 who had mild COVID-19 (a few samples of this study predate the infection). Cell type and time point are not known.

The CDR3 sequence: CASRSGTSVETQYF. The CDR3 nucleotides read TGTGCCAGCAGATCCGGGACTAGCGTAGAGACCCAGTACTTC. The chain employs TRBV7-2 and TRBJ2-5, with 10 bases that match TRBD2. This CDR3 is 14 amino acids long. CDR1 and CDR2 from the germline V gene are SGHTA and FQGNSA. V dropped 6 bases and J dropped 4; count of bases not matched to a gene: 5.

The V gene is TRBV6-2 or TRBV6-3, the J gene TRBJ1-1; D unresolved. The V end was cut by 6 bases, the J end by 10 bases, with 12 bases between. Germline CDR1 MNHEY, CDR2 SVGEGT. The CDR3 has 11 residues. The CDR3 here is CASSSIVGAFF. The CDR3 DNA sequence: TGTGCCAGCAGCTCGATCGTGGGAGCTTTCTTT.